What follows are 31 T cell receptor beta chains derived from one specimen sequenced in a study of cytomegalovirus exposure and HLA in healthy donors. The PCR contained 60 Vbeta and 13 Jbeta primers. Sequencing used immunoSEQ multiplex PCR; TCRdb keeps in-frame clones, though not all of them. The sample comprises 150,000 to 200,000 clones, 80% of which are singletons, and about 4.3% rests with the top ten. Sequenced material: PBMCs. These receptors originate from a man aged 25 to 45 in good health and CMV-seronegative.

The gene calls are TRBV2 and TRBJ2-1; possibly TRBD1 for D (7 bases). Looked up from germline, CDR1 is SNHLY and CDR2 is FYNNEI. The V gene lost 8 bases and the J gene lost 8 bases, with 13 bases spanning the gap. There are 12 residues in the CDR3. The CDR3 loop is CASRQGGDEQFF. CDR3 coding DNA: TGTGCCAGCCGACAGGGCGGGGATGAGCAGTTCTTC.

This chain joins TRBV18 and TRBJ2-4; 9 bases map to TRBD2. V lost 6 bases, J lost 0 bases, and 15 bases stayed unmatched. The CDR3 consists of 19 residues. Germline CDR1 reads KGHSH; CDR2 reads LQKENI. CDR3 residues: CASSPPSGRTPLAKNIQYF. The DNA of the CDR3 is TGTGCCAGCTCTCCCCCCAGCGGGAGGACTCCACTAGCCAAAAACATTCAGTACTTC. Full variable domain (rest looked up from reference TRBV18 and TRBJ2-4): NAGVMQNPRHLVRRRGQEARLRCSPMKGHSHVYWYRQLPEEGLKFMVYLQKENIIDESGMPKERFSAEFPKEGPSILRIQQVVRGDSAAYFCASSPPSGRTPLAKNIQYFGAGTRLSVL.

This chain links TRBV5-4 with TRBJ2-1, with 7 bases matching TRBD1. The V segment lost 4 bases and the J segment 6 bases; nucleotides outside the gene matches: 10. The germline gives CDR1 SGHNT, CDR2 YYREEE (reference sequence). The CDR3 runs to 15 residues. The CDR3 spells CASSPRTGESNEQFF. CDR3 nucleotide sequence: TGTGCCAGCAGCCCCAGGACAGGTGAGAGCAATGAGCAGTTCTTC. The full variable domain, with the rest looked up from reference TRBV5-4 and TRBJ2-1, is ETGVTQSPTHLIKTRGQQVTLRCSSQSGHNTVSWYQQALGQGPQFIFQYYREEENGRGNFPPRFSGLQFPNYSSELNVNALELDDSALYLCASSPRTGESNEQFFGPGTRLTVL.

This clone was seen only once. The V and J genes are TRBV2 and TRBJ2-3; 7 positions agree with TRBD2. J lost 2 bases, V lost 4 bases, and 9 bases had no gene match. Germline-derived CDR1 and CDR2 are SNHLY and FYNNEI. The CDR3 has 16 amino acids. In DNA form, the CDR3 reads TGTGCCAGCAGTGCGCCTGGGGGGGTCGCCACAGATACGCAGTATTTT. Its translation is CASSAPGGVATDTQYF.

The V and J genes are TRBV7-8 and TRBJ1-2, with D possibly matching TRBD1 (5 bases). V was trimmed by 5 bases and J by 8 bases, leaving 18 bases between them. The CDR3 has 14 amino acids. Germline CDR1 reads SGHVS; CDR2 reads FQNEAQ. As DNA, the CDR3 is TGTGCCAGCAGCCCCGCCGGGACTCCCGACGGCTACACCTTC. This sequence encodes CASSPAGTPDGYTF.

The J gene is TRBJ2-2, the V gene TRBV7-2, with a tentative D call TRBD2 (5 bases). Germline V gene sequence: CDR1 SGHTA, CDR2 FQGNSA. V was pared by 5 bases and J by 0 bases, with 13 bases between. This CDR3 has 16 residues. The CDR3 coding sequence is TGTGCCAGCAGCCCCTTGAGCGGCGCGAACACCGGGGAGCTGTTTTTT. Translation: CASSPLSGANTGELFF.

The chain is built from TRBV19 and TRBJ1-2; D might be TRBD1 (6 bases). CDR3 length equals 15 residues. The germline CDR1 and CDR2 sequences are LNHDA and SQIVND (reference sequence). Trimming left V 0 bases short and J 9 bases short, with 17 bases between. CDR3 sequence: CASSIDNARGRSYTF. For the CDR3, the DNA is TGTGCCAGTAGTATAGATAACGCCAGGGGTAGGAGCTACACCTTC.

V gene TRBV30 combines with J gene TRBJ2-4, with 8 bases aligning to TRBD1. The CDR3 is 16 amino acids. Trimming cost V 3 bases and J 1 base; bases outside gene matches: 8. Germline values: CDR1 GTSNPN, CDR2 SVGIG (reference sequence). The CDR3 loop reads CAWSDRGYEAKNIQYF. The DNA of the CDR3 is TGTGCCTGGAGCGACAGGGGTTACGAGGCCAAAAACATTCAGTACTTC.

This clone was found once. The rearrangement joins TRBV5-1 to TRBJ2-7; 9 bases are a match to TRBD1. The germline gives CDR1 SGHRS, CDR2 YFSETQ. V dropped 4 bases and J dropped 5; count of bases not matched to a gene: 13. There are 16 residues in the CDR3. The CDR3 nucleotides are TGCGCCAGCAGCCTCCTGCCCCCGGGACAGGGAGACGAGCAGTACTTC. It codes for CASSLLPPGQGDEQYF.

The chain is built from TRBV27 and TRBJ2-5, with D perhaps matching TRBD1 (7 bases). With 2 bases removed from V and 4 bases from J, the gap between germline ends came to 14 bases. There are 15 residues in the CDR3. Germline CDR1 is MNHEY and CDR2 is SMNVEV (reference sequence). The DNA of the CDR3 is TGTGCCAGCAGTTTAAGGGCAGGGGGGCGAGAGACCCAGTACTTC. Its translation is CASSLRAGGRETQYF.

The chain couples TRBV29-1 to TRBJ2-7; D is ambiguous. V lost 1 base to trimming and J lost 1 base, with 5 bases between them. This CDR3 contains 12 residues. The germline V gene has CDR1 SQVTM and CDR2 ANQGSEA. CDR3 DNA sequence: TGCAGCGTTGAAGGTTCATCCTACGAGCAGTACTTC. This codes for CSVEGSSYEQYF.

This rearrangement joins TRBV11-2 to TRBJ2-6; no clear D. This CDR3 comprises 14 residues. Germline CDR1 is SGHAT and CDR2 is FQNNGV. Trimming pared 1 base from V and 7 bases from J, leaving 8 bases between. This chain's CDR3 is CASSLGRGANVLTF. The CDR3 DNA is TGTGCCAGCAGCTTAGGTCGTGGCGCCAACGTCCTGACTTTC.

This chain uses TRBV28 with TRBJ2-2; D ambiguous. With 2 bases removed from V and 5 bases from J, the gap between germline ends came to 9 bases. CDR1 is MDHEN, CDR2 SYDVKM, per germline. This CDR3 contains 14 residues. CDR3 in amino acids: CASSLMRHTGELFF. The CDR3 DNA follows: TGTGCCAGCAGTTTAATGAGGCATACCGGGGAGCTGTTTTTT.

The chain joins TRBV19 to TRBJ2-5; maybe TRBD2 (5 bases). There are 15 residues in the CDR3. Germline lookup yields CDR1 LNHDA and CDR2 SQIVND (reference sequence). V lost 2 bases and J lost 5, with 15 bases in between. CDR3 region: CASSINVASKETQYF. CDR3 in DNA: TGTGCCAGTAGTATAAACGTAGCTAGCAAGGAGACCCAGTACTTC.

The chain links TRBV19 to TRBJ1-1; a possible D gene is TRBD1 (5 bases). The CDR3 consists of 11 residues. In germline, CDR1 is LNHDA, CDR2 SQIVND (reference sequence). The V end was cut by 5 bases, the J end by 5 bases, with 6 bases between. CDR3 bases: TGTGCCAGTAGTCCAGGGACTGAAGCTTTCTTT. Amino acid sequence: CASSPGTEAFF.

V is TRBV30 and J is TRBJ2-1, with D possibly TRBD2 on 6 matching bases. Trimming shortened V by 0 bases and J by 7 bases, and 25 bases separated the two germline ends. CDR3 length equals 18 residues. The germline CDR1 and CDR2 sequences are GTSNPN and SVGIG (reference sequence). CDR3 nucleotides: TGTGCCTGGAGTGTACAACGGAGACTAGGTCGGTGGAGTAATGAGCAGTTCTTC. As protein: CAWSVQRRLGRWSNEQFF.

The V gene is TRBV7-6, the J gene TRBJ2-2; 9 nucleotides agree with TRBD2. The CDR3 spans 15 residues. Germline V CDR1 and CDR2: SGHVS, FNYEAQ. Germline trimming cut 4 bases from V and 8 bases from J; bases unmatched to any gene: 8. The CDR3: CASSYLAGTGGELFF. DNA of the CDR3: TGTGCCAGCAGCTATCTAGCGGGGACTGGGGGGGAGCTGTTTTTT. Complete variable domain (other parts from reference TRBV7-6 and TRBJ2-2): GAGVSQSPRYKVTKRGQDVALRCDPISGHVSLYWYRQALGQGPEFLTYFNYEAQQDKSGLPNDRFSAERPEGSISTLTIQRTEQRDSAMYRCASSYLAGTGGELFFGEGSRLTVL.

The chain carries TRBV7-9 and TRBJ2-5; 11 bases are a match to TRBD1. The germline gives CDR1 SEHNR, CDR2 FQNEAQ (reference sequence). This CDR3 has 16 residues. The trim removed 3 bases at V and 5 bases at J, leaving 8 bases unmatched. CDR3 sequence (DNA): TGTGCCAGCAGCTTGGGACAGGGGGTATCAGCGGAGACCCAGTACTTC. Protein: CASSLGQGVSAETQYF. Full variable domain (missing parts from reference TRBV7-9 and TRBJ2-5): DTGVSQNPRHKITKRGQNVTFRCDPISEHNRLYWYRQTLGQGPEFLTYFQNEAQLEKSRLLSDRFSAERPKGSFSTLEIQRTEQGDSAMYLCASSLGQGVSAETQYFGPGTRLLVL.

The rearrangement joins TRBV5-4 to TRBJ1-2; 7 nucleotides agree with TRBD1. The ends lost 4 bases at V and 1 base at J; junction bases unmatched: 7. This CDR3 is 15 amino acids long. CDR1 SGHNT and CDR2 YYREEE come from the germline V gene (reference sequence). The chain's CDR3 is CASSLRTGYNYGYTF. CDR3 in DNA: TGTGCCAGCAGCCTTAGGACAGGTTATAACTATGGCTACACCTTC.

This clone was seen only once. The genes are TRBV7-8 and TRBJ1-1, with 8 bases identical to TRBD1. J lost 7 bases, V lost 8 bases, and 24 bases had no gene match. The CDR3 length is 18 residues. Germline values: CDR1 SGHVS, CDR2 FQNEAQ. CDR3 nucleotide sequence: TGTGCCAGCGGGCGTATTAGGGAGAGGACAGGGAGGGTAGGTGAAGCTTTCTTT. Translation gives CASGRIRERTGRVGEAFF.

This clone turned up a few times. This chain uses TRBV4-3 with TRBJ2-6; D is possibly TRBD1 (5 bases). CDR1 is LGHNA and CDR2 is YSLEER in the germline V gene. V was trimmed by 0 bases and J by 4 bases, leaving 7 bases between them. The CDR3 is 15 amino acids. The CDR3 region is CASSQDWGGANVLTF. As DNA, the CDR3 is TGCGCCAGCAGCCAAGATTGGGGCGGGGCCAACGTCCTGACTTTC.

In its sample, this clone was seen once. J is TRBJ2-7 and V is TRBV6-6; TRBD2 might be the D (5 bases). V was cut by 5 bases and J by 3 bases, with 11 bases left in between. Germline V gene data show CDR1 as MNHNY and CDR2 as SVGAGI (reference sequence). The CDR3 contains 13 residues. CDR3 sequence reads: CASSTPGYYEQYF. As DNA, the CDR3 is TGTGCCAGCAGTACGCCGGGGTACTACGAGCAGTACTTC.

The V and J genes are TRBV28 and TRBJ2-3; TRBD2 matches at 13 bases. Germline lookup yields CDR1 MDHEN and CDR2 SYDVKM. The CDR3 extends over 14 amino acids. V dropped 7 bases and J dropped 8; count of bases not matched to a gene: 6. The CDR3 reads CASTGTSGTGTQYF. CDR3 coding DNA: TGTGCCAGCACCGGGACTAGCGGGACGGGTACGCAGTATTTT.

This CDR3 reads CASRGLAGYQETQYF. CDR3 nucleotides: TGTGCCAGCAGAGGACTAGCGGGGTACCAAGAGACCCAGTACTTC. The V and J genes are TRBV28 and TRBJ2-5; 12 bases match TRBD2. This CDR3 spans 15 amino acids. CDR1 is MDHEN, CDR2 SYDVKM, per germline. Germline trimming cut 6 bases from V and 0 bases from J; bases unmatched to any gene: 2.

This chain uses TRBV9 with TRBJ2-3, with TRBD1 matching over 10 bases. Germline-derived CDR1 and CDR2 are SGDLS and YYNGEE. CDR3 length: 15 amino acids. J gave up 6 bases and V 3 bases, and 7 bases lay outside the gene matches. Here the CDR3 reads CASSDLTGGMDTQYF. The CDR3, as DNA: TGTGCCAGCAGCGACCTGACAGGGGGCATGGATACGCAGTATTTT. The complete variable domain, with remaining parts taken from reference TRBV9 and TRBJ2-3, reads DSGVTQTPKHLITATGQRVTLRCSPRSGDLSVYWYQQSLDQGLQFLIQYYNGEERAKGNILERFSAQQFPDLHSELNLSSLELGDSALYFCASSDLTGGMDTQYFGPGTRLTVL.

V usage is TRBV10-3 and J usage is TRBJ2-2; the D gene is possibly TRBD2 (6 bases). V was pared by 10 bases and J by 6 bases, with 18 bases between. The CDR3 loop spans 14 amino acids. The germline V gene has CDR1 ENHRY and CDR2 SYGVKD. The CDR3 region has the DNA TGTGCCACCCGGAACGACGGGAGATCCGGGGAGCTGTTTTTT. Amino acids: CATRNDGRSGELFF.

The CDR3 DNA is TGTGCCAGCAGCGTAGACCCAGCGGGAGGGCTCACAGATACGCAGTATTTT. It translates to CASSVDPAGGLTDTQYF. The chain links TRBV9 to TRBJ2-3; 10 bases align to TRBD2. There are 17 residues in the CDR3. Trimming removed 0 bases from V and 2 bases from J; junction bases left unmatched: 6. Germline lookup yields CDR1 SGDLS and CDR2 YYNGEE.

The CDR3 nucleotides read TGTGCCAGCAGCTTAGCGGCGGGGAGCACAGATACGCAGTATTTT. It yields the protein CASSLAAGSTDTQYF. The V gene is TRBV7-3, the J gene TRBJ2-3, with D possibly being TRBD2 (6 bases). The CDR3 has 15 amino acids. Between the trimmed V and J ends, which lost 2 bases and 0 bases, there was a span of 9 bases. Germline CDR1 and CDR2: SGHTA and FQGTGA.

This rearrangement joins TRBV29-1 to TRBJ2-1, with TRBD2 as a possible D gene (6 bases). The V end lost 6 bases, the J end lost 5 bases, and 14 bases lay between the germline ends. The length of the CDR3 is 13 residues. Germline V gene sequence: CDR1 SQVTM, CDR2 ANQGSEA. CDR3 in amino acids: CSVRRRVDNEQFF. CDR3 in DNA: TGCAGCGTCCGGAGGAGGGTAGACAATGAGCAGTTCTTC.

There are a few counts of this clone. This sequence joins TRBV28 and TRBJ2-7; 8 bases match TRBD1. Germline CDR1 reads MDHEN; CDR2 reads SYDVKM. The CDR3 loop spans 14 amino acids. The V and J ends lost 5 bases and 3 bases, in that order; junction bases with no gene match: 6. The CDR3 nucleotides read TGTGCCAGCAGTCTGACAGGGGAGGACTACGAGCAGTACTTC. It encodes CASSLTGEDYEQYF.

The CDR3 bases are TGTGCCTGGAGTGTACCTCCCAGCGGGCTTTACTTC. Protein product: CAWSVPPSGLYF. This rearrangement joins TRBV30 to TRBJ2-5, with a tentative D call TRBD2 (6 bases). Trimming removed 0 bases at V and 14 bases at J, with 16 bases between. CDR3 size: 12 residues. Germline V lookup: CDR1 GTSNPN, CDR2 SVGIG (reference sequence).